The 27 T cell receptor beta chains given below trace back to one sample, sequenced in a study of shared clonotypes between healthy human individuals. The assay was immunoSEQ multiplex PCR, and TCRdb's table has in-frame clones only and misses some. The sample carries approximately 530,000 clones, 96% recorded once. Sequencing was performed on naive CD4+ T cells sorted from blood. Subset here: CD45RA+ positively selected. The receptors were gathered from a woman in her 30s in good health.

V and J are TRBV27 and TRBJ2-7; TRBD2 agrees at 12 bases. The CDR3 has 17 amino acids. Germline trimming cut 4 bases from V and 4 bases from J; bases unmatched to any gene: 11. Germline lookup yields CDR1 MNHEY and CDR2 SMNVEV (reference sequence). The CDR3 sequence is CASSSRTSGKVIYEQYF. The CDR3, as DNA: TGTGCCAGCAGTTCAAGGACTAGCGGGAAAGTCATTTACGAGCAGTACTTC.

The chain is built from TRBV7-9 and TRBJ2-3; a weak D match, TRBD1 (6 bases). The CDR3 is made up of 14 amino acids. The V end was cut by 2 bases, the J end by 5 bases, with 11 bases between. Germline V gene sequence: CDR1 SEHNR, CDR2 FQNEAQ (reference sequence). CDR3 in DNA: TGTGCCAGCAGCTTATTGTCAGGGGAAGATACGCAGTATTTT. Protein sequence: CASSLLSGEDTQYF.

This clone was picked up one time. The chain links TRBV7-7 to TRBJ2-5, with 7 nucleotides matching TRBD1. V shed 5 bases and J 2 bases; nucleotides not matched to a gene: 2. There are 13 residues in the CDR3. Germline CDR1 and CDR2: SSHAT and FNYEAQ (reference sequence). Here the CDR3 reads CASSRDRQETQYF. The CDR3 DNA is TGTGCCAGCAGCCGGGACAGACAAGAGACCCAGTACTTC.

The rearrangement uses TRBV19 and TRBJ1-1; D remains ambiguous. V shed 3 bases and J shed 0 bases, with 8 bases lying between them. Per germline, CDR1 LNHDA and CDR2 SQIVND (reference sequence). The CDR3 extends over 14 amino acids. CDR3 sequence (DNA): TGTGCCAGTAGTATTGCAGTCATGAACACTGAAGCTTTCTTT. Encoded protein: CASSIAVMNTEAFF. The full variable domain, rest sourced from reference TRBV19 and TRBJ1-1, is DGGITQSPKYLFRKEGQNVTLSCEQNLNHDAMYWYRQDPGQGLRLIYYSQIVNDFQKGDIAEGYSVSREKKESFPLTVTSAQKNPTAFYLCASSIAVMNTEAFFGQGTRLTVV.

A word on this clone: The sample has other DNA sequences that encode this CDR3 too. This rearrangement joins TRBV19 to TRBJ2-7; possible D gene TRBD1, 6 bases. In germline, CDR1 is LNHDA, CDR2 SQIVND (reference sequence). V dropped 4 bases and J dropped 0 bases, with 10 bases sitting between them. The length of the CDR3 is 14 residues. This CDR3 is CASSKTGSSYEQYF. The CDR3 DNA reads TGTGCCAGTAGTAAAACAGGGAGCTCCTACGAGCAGTACTTC.

The chain combines TRBV21-1 with TRBJ2-7; the table gives TRBD1 as D, unverified against the DNA. TRBV21-1 is described as a pseudogene. CDR3 size: 15 residues. The CDR3 DNA sequence: TGTGCCAGCAGCAACGCGACGGACAGGGGGTACGAGCAGTACTTC. Protein sequence: CASSNATDRGYEQYF.

A single count supports this clone. The rearrangement links TRBV10-3 to TRBJ2-3; 9 bases align to TRBD2. The J segment lost 2 bases and the V segment lost 4 bases, leaving 7 bases of the junction unmatched. Germline V lookup: CDR1 ENHRY, CDR2 SYGVKD. CDR3 length equals 16 residues. Here the CDR3 reads CAISAKAGGSTDTQYF. In DNA form, the CDR3 reads TGTGCCATCAGTGCGAAAGCGGGAGGTTCCACAGATACGCAGTATTTT.

The rearrangement uses TRBV29-1 and TRBJ2-3, with D unresolved. Germline V gene sequence: CDR1 SQVTM, CDR2 ANQGSEA. V was shortened by 8 bases and J by 4 bases, with 10 bases between the two germline ends. The CDR3 contains 11 residues. The DNA of the CDR3 is TGCAGCCACACGTCAGCAGATACGCAGTATTTT. It translates to CSHTSADTQYF.

The chain is built from TRBV10-3 and TRBJ2-1; maybe TRBD2 (6 bases). V was cut by 8 bases and J by 0 bases, with 14 bases left in between. The CDR3 is 15 amino acids. Germline CDR1 is ENHRY and CDR2 is SYGVKD. CDR3 nucleotide sequence: TGTGCCATCGGCCGGGGGTCCAGCTCCTACAATGAGCAGTTCTTC. This gives the protein CAIGRGSSSYNEQFF.

This clone was counted a single time. The chain uses TRBV6-5 and TRBJ2-7, with a tentative D call TRBD2 (6 bases). The V and J ends lost 8 bases and 5 bases respectively, with 10 bases between them. This CDR3 is 11 amino acids long. Looked up from germline, CDR1 is MNHEY and CDR2 is SVGAGI. The CDR3 loop is CASARGNEQYF. The CDR3 DNA follows: TGTGCCAGCGCCCGGGGGAACGAGCAGTACTTC.

The rearrangement joins TRBV30 to TRBJ1-3; 7 bases map to TRBD1. V dropped 3 bases and J dropped 4; count of bases not matched to a gene: 6. This CDR3 has 14 residues. CDR1 is GTSNPN and CDR2 is SVGIG in the germline V gene (reference sequence). CDR3 sequence (DNA): TGTGCCTGGAGCGGCAGGGGGACGGGAAACACCATATATTTT. Protein sequence: CAWSGRGTGNTIYF.

The chain links TRBV5-4 to TRBJ1-3; D uncertain. V was cut by 2 bases and J by 0 bases, with 9 bases left in between. The CDR3 runs to 15 residues. Germline CDR1 is SGHNT and CDR2 is YYREEE (reference sequence). DNA of the CDR3: TGTGCCAGCAGCTTCAAGAGGAGCTCTGGAAACACCATATATTTT. Its translation: CASSFKRSSGNTIYF.

The chain recombines TRBV18 with TRBJ2-5; D possibly corresponds to TRBD1 (5 bases). Trimming left V 0 bases short and J 4 bases short, with 9 bases between. The CDR3 is 14 amino acids. In germline, CDR1 is KGHSH, CDR2 LQKENI. CDR3 loop: CASSPPQGLETQYF. DNA of the CDR3: TGTGCCAGCTCACCACCTCAGGGCTTAGAGACCCAGTACTTC.

The rearrangement joins TRBV7-9 to TRBJ1-1; weak D call: TRBD1 (5 bases). The CDR3 loop spans 15 amino acids. Trimming stripped 0 bases from V and 0 bases from J, with 8 bases between. Germline CDR1 reads SEHNR; CDR2 reads FQNEAQ (reference sequence). CDR3 protein: CASSLATAMNTEAFF. The CDR3 coding sequence is TGTGCCAGCAGCTTAGCGACAGCGATGAACACTGAAGCTTTCTTT.

J is TRBJ2-7 and V is TRBV6-5; D gene unclear. The CDR3 runs 13 residues. Germline CDR1 and CDR2: MNHEY and SVGAGI. Trimming left V 0 bases short and J 3 bases short, with 6 bases between. The CDR3 spells CASSYSNSYEQYF. In DNA, the CDR3 is TGTGCCAGCAGTTACTCGAACAGCTACGAGCAGTACTTC.

The gene calls are TRBV19 and TRBJ1-5, with D possibly being TRBD1 (5 bases). The CDR3 is 17 residues long. Trimming removed 5 bases from V and 2 bases from J, with 19 bases in between. Germline V gene lookup returns CDR1 LNHDA and CDR2 SQIVND (reference sequence). The CDR3 coding sequence is TGTGCCAGTAGTCCGTCCTGGGGGGGTTCGGGCAATCAGCCCCAGCATTTT. Translation: CASSPSWGGSGNQPQHF.

The chain combines TRBV10-1 with TRBJ2-3; TRBD2 matches 8 bases. This CDR3 region has 14 residues. Germline loops: CDR1 WNHNN, CDR2 SYGVQD (reference sequence). Unmatched junction bases numbered 4, after V lost 6 bases and J lost 2 bases. DNA for the CDR3: TGCGCCAGCAGCCAAGCGGGAGCCACAGATACGCAGTATTTT. It is translated as CASSQAGATDTQYF.

The chain recombines TRBV28 with TRBJ2-5; TRBD2 matches at 8 bases. The DNA end is a closer match to TRBJ2-7, so the J assignment may be wrong. Looked up from germline, CDR1 is MDHEN and CDR2 is SYDVKM. The CDR3 totals 15 residues. This CDR3 is CASSDGTSHNYEQYF. CDR3 sequence (DNA): TGTGCCAGCAGTGACGGGACTAGTCATAACTACGAGCAGTACTTC.

The chain combines TRBV27 with TRBJ2-5; 8 nucleotides agree with TRBD1. Germline CDR1 and CDR2: MNHEY and SMNVEV (reference sequence). The CDR3 consists of 14 residues. V trimming: 8 bases; J trimming: 4 bases; junction bases outside the gene matches: 9. CDR3 residues: CASGDRGGVETQYF. In DNA, the CDR3 is TGTGCCAGCGGCGACAGGGGTGGCGTAGAGACCCAGTACTTC.

J is TRBJ2-7 and V is TRBV18; D gene ambiguous. This CDR3 region has 15 residues. CDR1 and CDR2 (germline): KGHSH, LQKENI. Trimming removed 2 bases at V and 2 bases at J, with 13 bases between. The chain's CDR3 is CASSPNTDGAYEQYF. The CDR3, as DNA: TGTGCCAGCTCACCAAATACGGACGGAGCCTACGAGCAGTACTTC. Looking up the rest from reference TRBV18 and TRBJ2-7 gives the full variable domain: NAGVMQNPRHLVRRRGQEARLRCSPMKGHSHVYWYRQLPEEGLKFMVYLQKENIIDESGMPKERFSAEFPKEGPSILRIQQVVRGDSAAYFCASSPNTDGAYEQYFGPGTRLTVT.

The chain is built from TRBV28 and TRBJ2-2; the match to TRBD1 covers 7 bases. The junction had 2 bases not matched to a gene; V was cut back by 7 bases and J by 3 bases. There are 13 residues in the CDR3. Germline V gene lookup returns CDR1 MDHEN and CDR2 SYDVKM. The CDR3 DNA reads as TGTGCCAGCAATGACAGGGACACCGGGGAGCTGTTTTTT. Protein product: CASNDRDTGELFF.

The genes are TRBV14 and TRBJ2-1; no reliable D call. This CDR3 spans 18 amino acids. V dropped 5 bases and J dropped 0 bases, with 20 bases sitting between them. Per germline, CDR1 SGHDN and CDR2 FVKESK. CDR3 loop: CASSRNVVTLGSYNEQFF. CDR3 in DNA: TGTGCCAGCAGCAGAAACGTAGTGACACTCGGCTCCTACAATGAGCAGTTCTTC.

The V gene is TRBV29-1, the J gene TRBJ2-2; D possibly matches TRBD1 or TRBD2 (6 bases each). The CDR3 covers 15 residues. The germline V gene has CDR1 SQVTM and CDR2 ANQGSEA. Trimming took off 4 bases at V and 2 bases at J, with 14 bases between the two ends. CDR3 in DNA: TGCAGCGTTGCTCAAAGGGGGGTTAACACCGGGGAGCTGTTTTTT. This translates into CSVAQRGVNTGELFF.

The chain has TRBV7-2 and TRBJ2-1; D is unresolved. This CDR3 contains 14 residues. V was cut by 3 bases and J by 7 bases, with 13 bases left in between. CDR1 is SGHTA and CDR2 is FQGNSA in the germline V gene. CDR3 in DNA: TGTGCCAGCAGCTTTTCCGGGTATACGAATGAGCAGTTCTTC. It specifies CASSFSGYTNEQFF.

The rearrangement links TRBV18 to TRBJ2-3; 14 nucleotides line up with TRBD2. The CDR3 has 16 amino acids. Trimming cost V 1 base and J 6 bases; bases outside gene matches: 3. Germline assignment: CDR1 KGHSH and CDR2 LQKENI. CDR3 DNA sequence: TGTGCCAGCTCACCACGACTAGCGGGAGGGCCGGATACGCAGTATTTT. Translating it yields CASSPRLAGGPDTQYF. Variable domain in full (rest from reference TRBV18 and TRBJ2-3): NAGVMQNPRHLVRRRGQEARLRCSPMKGHSHVYWYRQLPEEGLKFMVYLQKENIIDESGMPKERFSAEFPKEGPSILRIQQVVRGDSAAYFCASSPRLAGGPDTQYFGPGTRLTVL.

This rearrangement joins TRBV7-2 to TRBJ1-1; unclear D gene. The CDR3 runs to 15 residues. Per the germline V gene, CDR1 is SGHTA and CDR2 is FQGNSA. The V gene lost 5 bases and the J gene lost 0 bases, with 13 bases spanning the gap. The CDR3 DNA is TGTGCCAGCAGCCCCGGACTTCTAATGAACACTGAAGCTTTCTTT. The encoded protein is CASSPGLLMNTEAFF.

The chain recombines TRBV5-1 with TRBJ1-4; D remains ambiguous. Trimming took off 3 bases at V and 14 bases at J, with 17 bases between the two ends. The CDR3 is 13 amino acids. Germline lookup yields CDR1 SGHRS and CDR2 YFSETQ. CDR3 amino acids: CASSWGGVDRLFF. CDR3 bases: TGCGCCAGCAGCTGGGGTGGGGTGGATCGGCTGTTTTTT.